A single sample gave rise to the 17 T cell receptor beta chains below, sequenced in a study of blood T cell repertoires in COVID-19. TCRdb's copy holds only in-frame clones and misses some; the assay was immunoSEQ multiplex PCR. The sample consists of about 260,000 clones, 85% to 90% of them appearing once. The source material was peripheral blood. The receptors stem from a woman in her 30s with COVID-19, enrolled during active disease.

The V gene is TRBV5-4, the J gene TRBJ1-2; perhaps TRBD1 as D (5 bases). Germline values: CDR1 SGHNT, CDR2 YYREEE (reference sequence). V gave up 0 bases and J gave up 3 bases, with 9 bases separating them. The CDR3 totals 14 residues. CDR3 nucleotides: TGTGCCAGCAGCTTGGAGGGGTCGCACTATGGCTACACCTTC. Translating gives CASSLEGSHYGYTF. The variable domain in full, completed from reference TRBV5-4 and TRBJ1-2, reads ETGVTQSPTHLIKTRGQQVTLRCSSQSGHNTVSWYQQALGQGPQFIFQYYREEENGRGNFPPRFSGLQFPNYSSELNVNALELDDSALYLCASSLEGSHYGYTFGSGTRLTVV.

Here the CDR3 reads CASSLLTSGKYEQYF. The CDR3 region has the DNA TGCGCCAGCAGCTTGCTAACTAGCGGGAAATACGAGCAGTACTTC. V usage is TRBV5-1 and J usage is TRBJ2-7; TRBD2 agrees at 10 bases. Trimming cost V 1 base and J 4 bases; bases outside gene matches: 5. This CDR3 is 15 amino acids long. CDR1 and CDR2 from the germline V gene are SGHRS and YFSETQ.

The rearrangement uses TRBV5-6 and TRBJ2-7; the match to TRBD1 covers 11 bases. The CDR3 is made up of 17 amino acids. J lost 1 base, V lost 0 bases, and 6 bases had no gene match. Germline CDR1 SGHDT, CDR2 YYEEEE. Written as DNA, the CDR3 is TGTGCCAGCAGCTTGGCCAAGGGGACAGGGGGTTCCTACGAGCAGTACTTC. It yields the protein CASSLAKGTGGSYEQYF.

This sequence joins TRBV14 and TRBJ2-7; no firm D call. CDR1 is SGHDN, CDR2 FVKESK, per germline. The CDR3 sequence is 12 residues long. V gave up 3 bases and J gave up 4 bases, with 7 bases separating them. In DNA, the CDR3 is TGTGCCAGCAGCCAGTACTGGTACGAGCAGTACTTC. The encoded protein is CASSQYWYEQYF.

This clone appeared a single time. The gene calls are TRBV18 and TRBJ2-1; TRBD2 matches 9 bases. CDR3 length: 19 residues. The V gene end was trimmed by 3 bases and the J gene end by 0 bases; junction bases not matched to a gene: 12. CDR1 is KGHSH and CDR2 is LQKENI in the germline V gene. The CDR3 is CASSPAGGPLRSSYNEQFF. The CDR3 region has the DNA TGTGCCAGCTCACCGGCGGGAGGGCCCCTGCGGAGCTCCTACAATGAGCAGTTCTTC.

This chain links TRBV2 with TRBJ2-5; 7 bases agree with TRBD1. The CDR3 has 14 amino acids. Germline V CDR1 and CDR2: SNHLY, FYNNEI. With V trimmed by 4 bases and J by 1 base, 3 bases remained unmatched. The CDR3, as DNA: TGTGCCAGCAGTGGAGGGGGCTTCCAAGAGACCCAGTACTTC. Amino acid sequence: CASSGGGFQETQYF.

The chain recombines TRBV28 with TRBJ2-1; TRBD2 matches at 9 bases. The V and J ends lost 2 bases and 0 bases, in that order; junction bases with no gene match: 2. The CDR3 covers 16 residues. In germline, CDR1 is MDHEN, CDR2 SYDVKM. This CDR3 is CASSLISGSSYNEQFF. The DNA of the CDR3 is TGTGCCAGCAGTTTAATTAGCGGGAGCTCCTACAATGAGCAGTTCTTC.

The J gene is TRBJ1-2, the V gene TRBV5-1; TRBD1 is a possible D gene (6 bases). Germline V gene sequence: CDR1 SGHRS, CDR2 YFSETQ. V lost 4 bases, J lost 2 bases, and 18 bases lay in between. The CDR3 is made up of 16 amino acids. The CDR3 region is CASSPNTDSLNYGYTF. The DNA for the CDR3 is TGCGCCAGCAGCCCAAATACGGACAGTCTAAACTATGGCTACACCTTC.

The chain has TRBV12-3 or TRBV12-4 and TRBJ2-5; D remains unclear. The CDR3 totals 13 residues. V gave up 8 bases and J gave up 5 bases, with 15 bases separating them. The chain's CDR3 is CASHMGSHETQYF. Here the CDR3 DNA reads TGTGCCAGCCACATGGGCAGTCACGAGACCCAGTACTTC.

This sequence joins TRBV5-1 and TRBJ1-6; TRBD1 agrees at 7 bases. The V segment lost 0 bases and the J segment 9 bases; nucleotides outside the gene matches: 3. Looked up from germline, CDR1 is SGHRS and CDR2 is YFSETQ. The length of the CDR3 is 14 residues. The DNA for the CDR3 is TGCGCCAGCAGCTTGGCAGGGGGAAGTTCACCCCTCCACTTT. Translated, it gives CASSLAGGSSPLHF.

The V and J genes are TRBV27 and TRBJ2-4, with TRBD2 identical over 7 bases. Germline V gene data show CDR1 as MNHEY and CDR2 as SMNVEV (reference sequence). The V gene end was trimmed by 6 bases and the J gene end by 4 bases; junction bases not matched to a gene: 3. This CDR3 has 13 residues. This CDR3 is CASSLGGKNIQYF. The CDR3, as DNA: TGTGCCAGCAGCTTGGGGGGGAAAAACATTCAGTACTTC.

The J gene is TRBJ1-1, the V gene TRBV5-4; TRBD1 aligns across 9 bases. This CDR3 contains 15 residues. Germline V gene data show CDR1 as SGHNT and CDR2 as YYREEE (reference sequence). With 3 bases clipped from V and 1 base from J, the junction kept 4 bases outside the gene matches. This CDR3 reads CASSSGGQGNTEAFF. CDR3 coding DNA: TGTGCCAGCAGCTCGGGGGGACAGGGGAACACTGAAGCTTTCTTT.

CDR3 in DNA: TGTGCCAGCTCTATCACTAGCGGGAGCGGGAGCGAGCAGTTCTTC. As protein: CASSITSGSGSEQFF. This chain links TRBV2 with TRBJ2-1; 11 bases agree with TRBD2. The CDR3 length is 15 residues. V dropped 8 bases and J dropped 10; count of bases not matched to a gene: 13. In germline, CDR1 is SNHLY, CDR2 FYNNEI.

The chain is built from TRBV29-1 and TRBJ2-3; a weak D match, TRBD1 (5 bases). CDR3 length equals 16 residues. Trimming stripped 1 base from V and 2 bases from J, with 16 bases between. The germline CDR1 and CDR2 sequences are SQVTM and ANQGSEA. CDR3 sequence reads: CSVEGPQQDHTDTQYF. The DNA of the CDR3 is TGCAGCGTTGAAGGCCCTCAACAGGACCACACAGATACGCAGTATTTT.

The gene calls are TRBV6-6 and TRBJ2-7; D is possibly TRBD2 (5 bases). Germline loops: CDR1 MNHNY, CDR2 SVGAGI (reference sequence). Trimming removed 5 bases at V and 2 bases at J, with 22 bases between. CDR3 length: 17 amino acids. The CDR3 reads CASSPDVGGFYAYEQYF. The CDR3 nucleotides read TGTGCCAGCAGTCCCGACGTGGGCGGGTTCTACGCCTACGAGCAGTACTTC.

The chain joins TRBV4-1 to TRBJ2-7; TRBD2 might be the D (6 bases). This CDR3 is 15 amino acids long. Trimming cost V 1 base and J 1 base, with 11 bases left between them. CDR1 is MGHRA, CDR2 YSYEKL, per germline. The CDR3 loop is CASSQGPAGSYEQYF. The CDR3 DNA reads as TGCGCCAGCAGCCAAGGTCCAGCGGGTTCCTACGAGCAGTACTTC.

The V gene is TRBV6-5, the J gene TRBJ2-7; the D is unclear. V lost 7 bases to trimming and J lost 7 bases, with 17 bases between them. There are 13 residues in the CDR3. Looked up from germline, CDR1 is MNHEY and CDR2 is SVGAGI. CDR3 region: CASTGSQTGEQYF. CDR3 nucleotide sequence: TGTGCCAGCACCGGGTCCCAAACTGGGGAGCAGTACTTC.